The 16 T cell receptor beta chains in this list originate from one sample, sequenced in a study of T cell changes during pregnancy in multiple sclerosis. TCRdb keeps only in-frame clones here, not all; method: immunoSEQ multiplex PCR. The sample has 45,000 to 65,000 clones; about 93% are singletons. The input for sequencing was CD4+ T cells from peripheral blood mononuclear cells, taken in the second trimester of pregnancy. The origin of the receptors is a female donor with multiple sclerosis, enrolled in a pregnancy study.

This chain links TRBV7-2 with TRBJ1-3; a weak D match, TRBD1 (5 bases). Germline CDR1 and CDR2: SGHTA and FQGNSA. Trimming cost V 8 bases and J 0 bases, with 11 bases left between them. The CDR3 has 14 amino acids. CDR3: CASGDRASGNTIYF. For the CDR3, the DNA is TGTGCCAGCGGAGACAGAGCCTCTGGAAACACCATATATTTT.

The V and J genes are TRBV5-1 and TRBJ2-7, with D perhaps matching TRBD1 (6 bases). CDR3 length equals 13 residues. Germline V gene sequence: CDR1 SGHRS, CDR2 YFSETQ. The V end was cut by 2 bases, the J end by 1 base, with 7 bases between. CDR3 bases: TGCGCCAGCAGCTTTGGGACATCCTACGAGCAGTACTTC. This gives the protein CASSFGTSYEQYF.

The rearrangement uses TRBV7-2 and TRBJ1-1; D not certain. CDR3 length: 12 residues. Germline V gene lookup returns CDR1 SGHTA and CDR2 FQGNSA. Trimming stripped 5 bases from V and 10 bases from J, with 14 bases between. The CDR3 reads CASSPDWAGAFF. The CDR3 DNA is TGTGCCAGCAGCCCCGATTGGGCGGGAGCTTTCTTT.

The V call is TRBV6-5, the J call TRBJ1-4; a weak D match, TRBD1 (6 bases). The germline CDR1 and CDR2 sequences are MNHEY and SVGAGI. V lost 6 bases and J lost 7, with 15 bases in between. The CDR3 is made up of 14 amino acids. The CDR3 DNA is TGTGCCAGCAGCTCCCCAGGGGAGGGTGAAAAACTGTTTTTT. Amino acid sequence: CASSSPGEGEKLFF.

The chain has TRBV6-1 and TRBJ1-6; 7 bases agree with TRBD1. The trim removed 10 bases at V and 5 bases at J, leaving 5 bases unmatched. The germline gives CDR1 MNHNS, CDR2 SASEGT. CDR3 length: 13 residues. The CDR3 DNA follows: TGTGCCATAGGCGGGACAGATAATTCACCCCTCCACTTT. The encoded protein is CAIGGTDNSPLHF.

This sequence joins TRBV2 and TRBJ2-5, with 10 bases aligning to TRBD2. The CDR3 consists of 17 residues. Trimming took 5 bases from V and 3 from J; bases not matched to a gene: 12. Germline V gene sequence: CDR1 SNHLY, CDR2 FYNNEI. For the CDR3, the DNA is TGTGCCAGCAGTCCAAACGGTCTAGCGGGGGTGGAAGAGACCCAGTACTTC. It translates to CASSPNGLAGVEETQYF.

The chain uses TRBV5-1 and TRBJ2-5; D not certain. The V gene's germline CDR1 is SGHRS and CDR2 YFSETQ. This CDR3 has 15 residues. The V end was cut by 0 bases, the J end by 1 base, with 10 bases between. CDR3 sequence (DNA): TGCGCCAGCAGCTTGGCCGCCGCGAGCCAAGAGACCCAGTACTTC. Its translation: CASSLAAASQETQYF. Based on the CDR3 plus reference TRBV5-1 and TRBJ2-5, the full variable domain is KAGVTQTPRYLIKTRGQQVTLSCSPISGHRSVSWYQQTPGQGLQFLFEYFSETQRNKGNFPGRFSGRQFSNSRSEMNVSTLELGDSALYLCASSLAAASQETQYFGPGTRLLVL.

A single count supports this clone. V is TRBV5-4 and J is TRBJ2-2; a possible D gene is TRBD2 (7 bases). The CDR3 has 14 amino acids. CDR1 SGHNT and CDR2 YYREEE come from the germline V gene (reference sequence). Trimming left V 0 bases short and J 9 bases short, with 12 bases between. The CDR3 DNA reads as TGTGCCAGCAGCTTGGAGGGGGGGCCCCGGGAGCTGTTTTTT. Translated: CASSLEGGPRELFF.

This clone was seen a single time. The rearrangement uses TRBV7-9 and TRBJ2-7, with 12 nucleotides matching TRBD1. This CDR3 comprises 17 residues. V shed 5 bases and J 2 bases; nucleotides not matched to a gene: 10. The germline V gene has CDR1 SEHNR and CDR2 FQNEAQ (reference sequence). The CDR3 DNA reads TGTGCCAGCAGCGCGGCCCCCGGGACAGGGGGCACCTACGAGCAGTACTTC. Translation: CASSAAPGTGGTYEQYF.

V is TRBV28 and J is TRBJ2-3; 9 bases align to TRBD1. The V gene end was trimmed by 5 bases and the J gene end by 3 bases; junction bases not matched to a gene: 6. CDR3 length: 15 amino acids. Per germline, CDR1 MDHEN and CDR2 SYDVKM. CDR3 sequence (DNA): TGTGCCAGCAGTACGACGGGACAGGGAACAGATACGCAGTATTTT. Translated, it gives CASSTTGQGTDTQYF.

J is TRBJ1-1 and V is TRBV4-1; a weak D match, TRBD1 (5 bases). Germline V gives CDR1 MGHRA, CDR2 YSYEKL. The CDR3 runs 15 residues. The V gene lost 1 base and the J gene lost 4 bases, with 13 bases spanning the gap. CDR3 in DNA: TGCGCCAGCAGCCAAGCCGCGTTGGGGGGCACTGAAGCTTTCTTT. It specifies CASSQAALGGTEAFF.

The V call is TRBV6-1, the J call TRBJ1-6; 8 bases match TRBD1. The germline gives CDR1 MNHNS, CDR2 SASEGT. V shed 7 bases, J shed 8 bases, and the junction held 7 bases outside the gene matches. The CDR3 runs to 14 residues. The CDR3 DNA sequence: TGTGCCAGCACCCGGACAGGGCCGGATTCACCCCTCCACTTT. Its translation: CASTRTGPDSPLHF.

The gene calls are TRBV5-6 and TRBJ1-5; no reliable D call. The CDR3 extends over 15 amino acids. Trimming removed 4 bases from V and 4 bases from J, with 15 bases in between. Germline V CDR1 and CDR2: SGHDT, YYEEEE. This chain's CDR3 is CASSPAGSQNQPQHF. The CDR3 nucleotides are TGTGCCAGCAGCCCCGCGGGGTCCCAAAATCAGCCCCAGCATTTT.

The chain has TRBV5-6 and TRBJ2-1, with 13 bases lining up with TRBD2. The V gene's germline CDR1 is SGHDT and CDR2 YYEEEE. The J segment lost 0 bases and the V segment lost 3 bases, leaving 6 bases of the junction unmatched. The CDR3 length is 18 residues. CDR3 sequence reads: CASSSRTSGGYSYNEQFF. CDR3 nucleotides: TGTGCCAGCAGCTCGCGGACTAGCGGGGGTTACTCCTACAATGAGCAGTTCTTC.

The chain uses TRBV6-1 and TRBJ1-2; tentatively, D is TRBD1 (6 bases). Trimming removed 6 bases at V and 4 bases at J, with 12 bases between. The CDR3 is 13 residues long. Germline CDR1 reads MNHNS; CDR2 reads SASEGT. The CDR3 nucleotides read TGTGCCAGCAGCAGAACAGGGAGCTATGGCTACACCTTC. Amino acid sequence: CASSRTGSYGYTF.

This clone was seen just once. The chain is built from TRBV6-1 and TRBJ1-1; 8 bases match TRBD1. The V and J ends lost 5 bases and 3 bases, in that order; junction bases with no gene match: 2. Germline V gene sequence: CDR1 MNHNS, CDR2 SASEGT. This CDR3 is 13 amino acids long. CDR3 sequence (DNA): TGTGCCAGCAGTCGGACAGGGTACACTGAAGCTTTCTTT. Translated: CASSRTGYTEAFF.